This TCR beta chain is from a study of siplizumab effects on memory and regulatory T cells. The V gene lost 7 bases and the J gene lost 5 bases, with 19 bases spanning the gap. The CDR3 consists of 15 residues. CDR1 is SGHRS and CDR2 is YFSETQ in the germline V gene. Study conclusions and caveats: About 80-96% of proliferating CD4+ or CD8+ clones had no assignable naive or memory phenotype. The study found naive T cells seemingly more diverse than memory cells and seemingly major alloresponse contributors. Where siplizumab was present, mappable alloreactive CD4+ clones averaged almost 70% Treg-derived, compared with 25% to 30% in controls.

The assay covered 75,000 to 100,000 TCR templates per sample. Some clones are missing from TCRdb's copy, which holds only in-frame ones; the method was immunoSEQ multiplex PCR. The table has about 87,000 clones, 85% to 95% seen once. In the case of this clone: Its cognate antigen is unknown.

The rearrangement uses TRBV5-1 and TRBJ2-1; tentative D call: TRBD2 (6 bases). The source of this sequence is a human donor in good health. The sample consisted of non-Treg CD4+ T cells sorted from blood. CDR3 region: CASGGGQGVDNEQFF. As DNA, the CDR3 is TGCGCCAGCGGTGGAGGGCAGGGCGTCGACAATGAGCAGTTCTTC.